The rows below give T cell receptor beta chains drawn from one sample of a study of human T cells and chemical hapten exposure. TCRdb analysed the RACE reads with MiXCR anew, one entry per CDR3 protein. The sample lists a few hundred thousand distinct CDR3 sequences; about 6.3% were seen once. Sequenced material: whole blood, taken in connection with sensitization to the hapten diphenylcyclopropenone (DPC). The receptors come from a woman aged 18-35 years with alopecia areata. Some clones in this sample may be carry-over from other donors' samples. CDR3s include the opening cysteine and the closing phenylalanine or tryptophan. Each record gives: clone size, D gene, V gene, J gene, CDR3 DNA, CDR3 protein. The D gene is left open where the match is weak. Where a row states a size, it is once, few, many or the class of an expanded clone; other rows omit it.

size: many; D: -; V: TRBV6-1; J: TRBJ2-3; DNA: TGTGCCAGCAGTGAAGCGGCGGCCAGCACAGATACGCAGTATTTT; CDR3: CASSEAAASTDTQYF
size: few; D: TRBD1; V: TRBV6-2/TRBV6-3; J: TRBJ2-2; DNA: TGTGCCAGCAGCCCCGGGACAGGGGAATTCGGGGAGCTGTTTTTT; CDR3: CASSPGTGEFGELFF
size: few; D: -; V: TRBV7-6; J: TRBJ2-6; DNA: TGTGCCAGCAGCTCGCGTTGGAGACGCTCTGGGGCCAACGTCCTGACTTTC; CDR3: CASSSRWRRSGANVLTF
size: many; D: -; V: TRBV28; J: TRBJ1-5; DNA: TGTGCCAGCAGATTGACACTTAGCAATCAGCCCCAGCATTTT; CDR3: CASRLTLSNQPQHF
size: -; D: -; V: TRBV18; J: TRBJ1-5; DNA: TGTGCCAGCTCACCCTACAGGGAGCTAGGTCAGCCCCAGCATTTT; CDR3: CASSPYRELGQPQHF
size: -; D: -; V: TRBV6-1; J: TRBJ2-1; DNA: TGTGCCAGCAGACCCGCACCATTAGCGCCCGGGGATCACAATGAGCAGTTCTTC; CDR3: CASRPAPLAPGDHNEQFF
size: few; D: -; V: TRBV2; J: TRBJ1-6; DNA: TGTGCCAGCAGCCAGACGAGGGAGGTGTATTCACCCCTCCACTTT; CDR3: CASSQTREVYSPLHF
size: -; D: -; V: TRBV12-3/TRBV12-4; J: TRBJ2-2; DNA: TGTGCCAGCAGTTTAGCAGGGGTGAACACCGGGGAGCTGTTTTTT; CDR3: CASSLAGVNTGELFF
size: many; D: TRBD1; V: TRBV18; J: TRBJ1-5; DNA: TGTGCCAGCTCACCACAGGGGGCCGGCAATCAGCCCCAGCATTTT; CDR3: CASSPQGAGNQPQHF
size: -; D: -; V: TRBV6-6; J: TRBJ1-4; DNA: TGTGCCAGCAGTCCCCGGGACTATGAAAAACTGTTTTTT; CDR3: CASSPRDYEKLFF
size: many; D: -; V: TRBV2; J: TRBJ1-2; DNA: TGTGCCAGCAGCGCGGGGAAGGGGGACCTCTATGGCTACACCTTC; CDR3: CASSAGKGDLYGYTF
size: few; D: -; V: TRBV24-1; J: TRBJ2-3; DNA: TGTGCCACCAGTGATTTCAGCCCAGATACGCAGTATTTT; CDR3: CATSDFSPDTQYF
size: few; D: TRBD2; V: TRBV19; J: TRBJ2-1; DNA: TGTGCCAGTAGTATCACTAGCGGACAGTACAATGAGCAGTTCTTC; CDR3: CASSITSGQYNEQFF
size: many; D: -; V: TRBV29-1; J: TRBJ1-2; DNA: TGCAGCGTTGGTCCAGGGGAACTTGGCTACACCTTC; CDR3: CSVGPGELGYTF
size: few; D: -; V: TRBV2; J: TRBJ1-1; DNA: TGTGCCAGCAGTGAAGAAGGCATAGGGAACACTGAAGCTTTCTTT; CDR3: CASSEEGIGNTEAFF